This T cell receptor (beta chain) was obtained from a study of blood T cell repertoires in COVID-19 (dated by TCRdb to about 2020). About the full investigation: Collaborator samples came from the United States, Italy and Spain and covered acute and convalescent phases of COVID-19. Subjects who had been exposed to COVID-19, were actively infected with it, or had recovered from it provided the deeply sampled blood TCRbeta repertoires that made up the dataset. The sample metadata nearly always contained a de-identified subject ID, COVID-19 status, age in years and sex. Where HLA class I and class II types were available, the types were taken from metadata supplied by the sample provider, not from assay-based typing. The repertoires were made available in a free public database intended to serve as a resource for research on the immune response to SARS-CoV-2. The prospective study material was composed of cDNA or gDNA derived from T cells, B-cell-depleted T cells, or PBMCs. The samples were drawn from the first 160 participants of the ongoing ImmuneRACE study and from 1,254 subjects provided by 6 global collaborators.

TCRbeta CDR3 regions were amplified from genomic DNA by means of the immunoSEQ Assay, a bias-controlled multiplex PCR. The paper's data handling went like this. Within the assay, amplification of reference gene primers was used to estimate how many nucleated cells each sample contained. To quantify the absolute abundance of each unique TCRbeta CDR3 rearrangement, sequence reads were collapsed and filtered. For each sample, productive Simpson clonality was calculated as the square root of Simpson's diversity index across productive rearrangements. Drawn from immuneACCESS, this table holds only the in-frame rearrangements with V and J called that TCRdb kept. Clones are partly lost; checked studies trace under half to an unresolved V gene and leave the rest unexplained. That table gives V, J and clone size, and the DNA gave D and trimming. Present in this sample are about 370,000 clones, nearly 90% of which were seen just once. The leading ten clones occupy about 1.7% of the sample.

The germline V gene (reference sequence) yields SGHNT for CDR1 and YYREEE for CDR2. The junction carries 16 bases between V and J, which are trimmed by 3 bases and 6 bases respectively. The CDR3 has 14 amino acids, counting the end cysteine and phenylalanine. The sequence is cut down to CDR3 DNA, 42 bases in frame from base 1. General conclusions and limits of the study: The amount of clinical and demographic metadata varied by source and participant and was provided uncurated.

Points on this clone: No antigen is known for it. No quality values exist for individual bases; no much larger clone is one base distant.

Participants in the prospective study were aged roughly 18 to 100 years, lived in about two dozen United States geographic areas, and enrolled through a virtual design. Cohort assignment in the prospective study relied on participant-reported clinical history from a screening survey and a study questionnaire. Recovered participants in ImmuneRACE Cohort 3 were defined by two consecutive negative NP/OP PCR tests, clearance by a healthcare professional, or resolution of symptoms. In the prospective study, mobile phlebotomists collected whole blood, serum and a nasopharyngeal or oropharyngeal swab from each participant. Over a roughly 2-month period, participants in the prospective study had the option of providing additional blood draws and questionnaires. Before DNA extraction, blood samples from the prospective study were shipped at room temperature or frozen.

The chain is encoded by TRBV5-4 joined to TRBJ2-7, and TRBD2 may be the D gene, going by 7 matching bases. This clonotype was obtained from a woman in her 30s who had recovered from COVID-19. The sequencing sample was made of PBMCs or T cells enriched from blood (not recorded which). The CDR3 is CASSWGGPSSEQYF. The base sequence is TGTGCCAGCAGCTGGGGGGGGCCGTCCAGCGAGCAGTACTTC.